Each of the 20 T cell receptor beta chains below was sequenced from the same sample in a study of T cells in pancreatic ductal adenocarcinoma. Method: immunoSEQ multiplex PCR; TCRdb's copy keeps in-frame clones and lacks some. The repertoire includes over 100,000 clones, around 96% of them detected once, and around 3.2% sits in the top ten. The selected patients with pancreatic ductal adenocarcinoma had surgery but no neoadjuvant therapy. Sequences were obtained from PBMCs. The origin of the receptors is a human donor with pancreatic ductal adenocarcinoma.

The chain uses TRBV6-1 and TRBJ1-3; 7 nucleotides match TRBD1. CDR1 and CDR2 (germline): MNHNS, SASEGT. The CDR3 is made up of 14 amino acids. V dropped 5 bases and J dropped 7; count of bases not matched to a gene: 8. CDR3 residues: CASSSGQEENTIYF. Written as DNA, the CDR3 is TGTGCCAGCAGTAGTGGACAGGAGGAGAACACCATATATTTT.

The gene calls are TRBV6-4 and TRBJ2-5; TRBD2 is a possible D gene (5 bases). V was cut by 3 bases and J by 5 bases, with 16 bases left in between. The CDR3 sequence is 15 residues long. CDR1 and CDR2 (germline): MRHNA, SNTAGT. The CDR3 region is CASSDGGLVCETQYF. The CDR3 DNA sequence: TGTGCCAGCAGTGATGGAGGTTTGGTCTGTGAGACCCAGTACTTC.

The genes are TRBV7-2 and TRBJ2-3; tentatively, D is TRBD2 (5 bases). CDR3 length: 15 residues. Germline V CDR1 and CDR2: SGHTA, FQGNSA. Trimming cost V 5 bases and J 2 bases, with 14 bases left between them. For the CDR3, the DNA is TGTGCCAGCAGCATTGACACTAGATTCACAGATACGCAGTATTTT. Residues: CASSIDTRFTDTQYF. The entire variable domain, with the rest obtained from reference TRBV7-2 and TRBJ2-3, is as follows: GAGVSQSPSNKVTEKGKDVELRCDPISGHTALYWYRQSLGQGLEFLIYFQGNSAPDKSGLPSDRFSAERTGGSVSTLTIQRTQQEDSAVYLCASSIDTRFTDTQYFGPGTRLTVL.

The rearrangement joins TRBV6-5 to TRBJ2-3; 8 nucleotides align to TRBD2. Germline lookup yields CDR1 MNHEY and CDR2 SVGAGI. This CDR3 is built from 13 residues. Trimming took 9 bases from V and 5 from J; bases not matched to a gene: 7. CDR3 in amino acids: CASRGGGLDTQYF. Written as DNA, the CDR3 is TGTGCCAGTCGGGGGGGAGGGTTAGATACGCAGTATTTT.

V usage is TRBV25-1 and J usage is TRBJ2-3; 7 bases are a match to TRBD2. This CDR3 has 16 amino acids. The junction had 5 bases not matched to a gene; V was cut back by 1 base and J by 1 base. CDR1 MGHDK and CDR2 SYGVNS come from the germline V gene. CDR3 residues: CASSEFAGEGTDTQYF. DNA for the CDR3: TGTGCCAGCAGTGAATTTGCGGGAGAGGGCACAGATACGCAGTATTTT.

J is TRBJ2-7 and V is TRBV5-1; the match to TRBD1 covers 7 bases. V shed 5 bases, J shed 4 bases, and the junction held 9 bases outside the gene matches. The CDR3 extends over 14 amino acids. Germline V gene data show CDR1 as SGHRS and CDR2 as YFSETQ. CDR3 loop: CASRDHRGSYEQYF. In nucleotides, the CDR3 is TGCGCCAGCAGGGACCACAGGGGTTCGTACGAGCAGTACTTC.

The V gene is TRBV7-8, the J gene TRBJ2-2; D may be TRBD2 (6 bases). Trimming stripped 5 bases from V and 6 bases from J, with 16 bases between. CDR1 is SGHVS, CDR2 FQNEAQ, per germline. The CDR3 runs 15 residues. The CDR3 DNA sequence: TGTGCCAGCAGCCCGTTCGGGGGAATTTCCGGGGAGCTGTTTTTT. Its protein is CASSPFGGISGELFF.

V is TRBV28 and J is TRBJ2-7; 9 bases align to TRBD1. Germline V gene lookup returns CDR1 MDHEN and CDR2 SYDVKM. V shed 5 bases, J shed 12 bases, and the junction held 8 bases outside the gene matches. The CDR3 totals 12 residues. CDR3 residues: CASSPWTGAVYF. The CDR3 DNA is TGTGCCAGCAGTCCTTGGACAGGGGCTGTGTACTTC.

This chain connects TRBV5-6 to TRBJ2-7, with a possible D match to TRBD1 (5 bases). Germline CDR1 reads SGHDT; CDR2 reads YYEEEE. Trimming shortened V by 4 bases and J by 5 bases, and 10 bases separated the two germline ends. CDR3 size: 12 residues. CDR3 coding DNA: TGTGCCAGCAGCGGGCCCAGGGACGAGCAGTACTTC. Protein: CASSGPRDEQYF.

The chain joins TRBV11-2 to TRBJ2-7; 8 bases match TRBD1. Germline CDR1 reads SGHAT; CDR2 reads FQNNGV. CDR3 length: 15 amino acids. V lost 5 bases, J lost 2 bases, and 8 bases stayed unmatched. The CDR3, as DNA: TGTGCCAGCAGCCCCCGGACAGGGACGACCTACGAGCAGTACTTC. Its protein is CASSPRTGTTYEQYF. Full variable domain (rest looked up from reference TRBV11-2 and TRBJ2-7): EAGVAQSPRYKIIEKRQSVAFWCNPISGHATLYWYQQILGQGPKLLIQFQNNGVVDDSQLPKDRFSAERLKGVDSTLKIQPAKLEDSAVYLCASSPRTGTTYEQYFGPGTRLTVT.

This chain joins TRBV5-1 and TRBJ2-1, with 7 bases lining up with TRBD1. CDR3 length: 15 amino acids. With 3 bases clipped from V and 5 bases from J, the junction kept 8 bases outside the gene matches. Germline V gene lookup returns CDR1 SGHRS and CDR2 YFSETQ. CDR3 DNA sequence: TGCGCCAGCAGCTGGGGGCCGACAGGGAACAATGAGCAGTTCTTC. Translated, it gives CASSWGPTGNNEQFF.

The chain employs TRBV7-8 and TRBJ2-5, with TRBD2 as a possible D gene (6 bases). Germline V gives CDR1 SGHVS, CDR2 FQNEAQ. V was trimmed by 6 bases and J by 5 bases, leaving 19 bases between them. This CDR3 spans 15 amino acids. As DNA, the CDR3 is TGTGCCAGCAGATCTGATACGGGGGAGTGGGAGACCCAGTACTTC. It translates to CASRSDTGEWETQYF.

This rearrangement joins TRBV6-5 to TRBJ1-4, with 8 nucleotides matching TRBD1. Trimming cost V 0 bases and J 6 bases; bases outside gene matches: 0. Germline V lookup: CDR1 MNHEY, CDR2 SVGAGI. CDR3 length: 14 residues. The DNA for the CDR3 is TGTGCCAGCAGTTACTCGACAGGGGATGAAAAACTGTTTTTT. It translates to CASSYSTGDEKLFF.

This clone was seen only a few times. The chain carries TRBV7-9 and TRBJ2-1; tentative D call: TRBD2 (6 bases). The CDR3 extends over 13 amino acids. The ends were cut back, 2 bases at V and 15 bases at J, with 17 bases in the middle. The germline gives CDR1 SEHNR, CDR2 FQNEAQ (reference sequence). The CDR3 loop reads CASSLLSGEGPFF. The CDR3 DNA is TGTGCCAGCAGCTTACTTTCGGGAGAGGGTCCGTTCTTC. The entire variable domain, with the rest obtained from reference TRBV7-9 and TRBJ2-1, is as follows: DTGVSQNPRHKITKRGQNVTFRCDPISEHNRLYWYRQTLGQGPEFLTYFQNEAQLEKSRLLSDRFSAERPKGSFSTLEIQRTEQGDSAMYLCASSLLSGEGPFFGPGTRLTVL.

The chain carries TRBV30 and TRBJ2-3; no clear D. There are 11 residues in the CDR3. Germline V lookup: CDR1 GTSNPN, CDR2 SVGIG (reference sequence). V was pared by 7 bases and J by 3 bases, with 8 bases between. The CDR3: CASTQTDTQYF. As DNA, the CDR3 is TGTGCCTCGACTCAGACAGATACGCAGTATTTT.

The chain has TRBV7-9 and TRBJ1-2; D is unresolved. Germline lookup yields CDR1 SEHNR and CDR2 FQNEAQ (reference sequence). This CDR3 has 15 residues. The V end lost 5 bases, the J end lost 2 bases, and 15 bases lay between the germline ends. CDR3 bases: TGTGCCAGCAGCCCGGTAGAGAGGGTGAACTATGGCTACACCTTC. This gives the protein CASSPVERVNYGYTF.

This clone was seen more than once but under ten times. The CDR3 DNA reads TGTGCCAGCTCACCAGGGGCAGGTCCGACCGAGCAGTACTTC. Amino acids: CASSPGAGPTEQYF. This rearrangement joins TRBV18 to TRBJ2-7; D possibly corresponds to TRBD1 (5 bases). V lost 2 bases, J lost 6 bases, and 14 bases lay in between. Germline V CDR1 and CDR2: KGHSH, LQKENI. This CDR3 has 14 amino acids.

The V and J genes are TRBV29-1 and TRBJ2-1; possibly TRBD1 for D (5 bases). The CDR3 totals 15 residues. Germline values: CDR1 SQVTM, CDR2 ANQGSEA. V dropped 5 bases and J dropped 3 bases, with 17 bases sitting between them. CDR3 sequence reads: CSVPRAVGFYNEQFF. DNA for the CDR3: TGCAGCGTTCCCAGGGCTGTCGGGTTCTACAATGAGCAGTTCTTC.

V gene TRBV11-1 combines with J gene TRBJ2-7; 8 bases fit TRBD1. Per the germline V gene, CDR1 is SGHAT and CDR2 is FQDESV (reference sequence). J gave up 4 bases and V 5 bases, and 1 base lay outside the gene matches. The CDR3 totals 12 residues. As DNA, the CDR3 is TGTGCCAGCAGCGGGACAGGATACGAGCAGTACTTC. Its translation is CASSGTGYEQYF.

The V and J genes are TRBV18 and TRBJ2-3; the D gene is possibly TRBD2 (6 bases). The CDR3 covers 15 residues. Germline-derived CDR1 and CDR2 are KGHSH and LQKENI. Trimming shortened V by 2 bases and J by 1 base, and 10 bases separated the two germline ends. CDR3 protein: CASSPRDFGTDTQYF. For the CDR3, the DNA is TGTGCCAGCTCACCAAGGGACTTTGGCACAGATACGCAGTATTTT.